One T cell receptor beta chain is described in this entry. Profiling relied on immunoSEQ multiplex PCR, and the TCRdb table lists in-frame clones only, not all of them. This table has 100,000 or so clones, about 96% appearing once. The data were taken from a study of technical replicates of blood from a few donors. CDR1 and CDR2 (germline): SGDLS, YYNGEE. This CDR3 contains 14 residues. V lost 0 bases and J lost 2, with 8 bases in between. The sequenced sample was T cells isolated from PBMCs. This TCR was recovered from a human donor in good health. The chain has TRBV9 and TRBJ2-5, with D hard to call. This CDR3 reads CASSVGLTQETQYF. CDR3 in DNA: TGTGCCAGCAGCGTAGGCCTAACGCAAGAGACCCAGTACTTC.